The source of this T cell receptor beta chain is a study of response to subunit inactivated influenza vaccine. Via MiXCR, TCRdb re-called the RT-PCR reads, giving one row per CDR3 protein. The repertoire holds hundreds of thousands of distinct CDR3 sequences, with less than 20% as singletons. Turning to this clonotype: The antigen is undetermined.

Notes on the study in general: Authors suggested that a seasonal influenza vaccination recruits few new T cells each time.

The CDR3 loop spans 15 amino acids. V dropped 2 bases and J dropped 4 bases, with 12 bases sitting between them. Germline values: CDR1 KGHDR, CDR2 SFDVKD. This clonotype was obtained from a man aged 45 to 65 who received an inactivated influenza vaccine. This sample comprised PBMCs from blood, obtained 5 days after vaccination. The J gene is TRBJ2-3, the V gene TRBV24-1; maybe TRBD1 (6 bases). The DNA for the CDR3 is TGTGCCACCAGTGATTGGGGGCGTTACGCAGATACGCAGTATTTT. Its protein product is CATSDWGRYADTQYF.